This is a list of T cell receptor beta chains from one sample in a study of cytomegalovirus exposure and HLA in healthy donors. The protocol was immunoSEQ multiplex PCR, while the TCRdb copy is restricted to in-frame clones and leaves out a portion. The repertoire shows roughly 120,000 clones; the top ten hold around 3.6%. Sequencing was performed on PBMCs. These receptors all stem from a man aged 18 to 35 in good health and CMV-seronegative. Each CDR3 is given with its conserved first and last residue. D genes are given only for firm matches.

TRBJ2-7 TRBV5-1 TRBD1 CASSLGGTGRNEQYF TGCGCCAGCAGCTTGGGCGGGACAGGGAGGAACGAGCAGTACTTC
TRBJ1-2 TRBV2 . CASSVMAGNGYTF TGTGCCAGCAGTGTAATGGCAGGGAATGGCTACACCTTC
TRBJ2-5 TRBV27 . CATKTRGRGETQYF TGTGCCACTAAGACGAGGGGCAGGGGAGAGACCCAGTACTTC
TRBJ1-1 TRBV19 . CASRPPGGYMNTEAFF TGTGCCAGTAGGCCCCCGGGGGGGTATATGAACACTGAAGCTTTCTTT
TRBJ2-1 TRBV7-9 TRBD2 CASSFTGVGRNEQFF TGTGCCAGCAGCTTTACAGGCGTCGGGAGGAATGAGCAGTTCTTC
TRBJ2-3 TRBV18 . CASSPGLGDTQYF TGTGCCAGCTCACCAGGCCTTGGTGATACGCAGTATTTT
TRBJ2-2 TRBV6-1 TRBD2 CASSVSGRSTGELFF TGTGCCAGCAGTGTGAGCGGGAGGAGCACCGGGGAGCTGTTTTTT
TRBJ1-4 TRBV7-9 TRBD1 CASSLILGQGREKLFF TGTGCCAGCAGCTTAATTCTCGGACAGGGGCGTGAAAAACTGTTTTTT
TRBJ2-7 TRBV5-4 TRBD2 CASSAIAGLGSEQYF TGTGCCAGCAGCGCCATTGCGGGACTAGGTAGCGAGCAGTACTTC
TRBJ2-3 TRBV9 TRBD2 CASSEKAGGPDTQYF TGTGCCAGCAGCGAAAAAGCGGGGGGGCCGGATACGCAGTATTTT
TRBJ1-5 TRBV30 . CAWRRTSSVNQPQHF TGTGCCTGGAGGCGGACATCATCCGTCAATCAGCCCCAGCATTTT
TRBJ2-7 TRBV7-2 TRBD1 CASSWDRLTYEQYF TGTGCCAGCAGCTGGGACAGACTTACCTACGAGCAGTACTTC
TRBJ1-1 TRBV6-6 . CASSYYTNTEAFF TGTGCCAGCAGTTACTACACGAACACTGAAGCTTTCTTT
TRBJ2-7 TRBV29-1 . CSAAQGPDEQYF TGCAGCGCTGCACAGGGTCCGGACGAGCAGTACTTC
TRBJ2-1 TRBV2 TRBD2 CASITISGGANEQFF TGTGCCAGCATAACGATTAGCGGGGGGGCAAACGAGCAGTTCTTC
TRBJ2-1 TRBV19 TRBD2 CASRTSGRNEQFF TGTGCCAGCAGGACTAGCGGGAGGAATGAGCAGTTCTTC
TRBJ2-1 TRBV10-3 . CAIQLGASSYNEQFF TGTGCCATCCAGCTAGGGGCAAGCTCCTACAATGAGCAGTTCTTC
TRBJ2-1 TRBV7-9 TRBD1 CASILTRDRGHNEQFF TGTGCCAGCATCCTGACCCGGGACAGGGGGCACAATGAGCAGTTCTTC
TRBJ1-1 TRBV19 . CASRPWQENTEAFF TGTGCCAGTAGGCCGTGGCAAGAAAACACTGAAGCTTTCTTT
TRBJ1-2 TRBV19 TRBD1 CASRREGQGGGYTF TGTGCCAGTAGAAGGGAGGGACAGGGCGGCGGCTACACCTTC
TRBJ1-1 TRBV5-6 . CASSGREYTEAFF TGTGCCAGCAGCGGGAGGGAGTACACTGAAGCTTTCTTT
TRBJ1-2 TRBV6-1 TRBD1 CASTRDREFKGYTF TGTGCCAGCACCCGGGACAGGGAGTTCAAGGGCTACACCTTC
TRBJ1-2 TRBV19 TRBD1 CASSTHWTGVGKYGYTF TGTGCCAGTAGTACCCACTGGACAGGGGTTGGGAAGTATGGCTACACCTTC
TRBJ1-5 TRBV30 . CAWSDGVLKPQHF TGTGCCTGGAGTGACGGGGTGTTGAAGCCCCAGCATTTT
TRBJ1-1 TRBV18 TRBD1 CASSPGQGANTEAFF TGTGCCAGCTCACCAGGACAGGGGGCGAACACTGAAGCTTTCTTT
TRBJ1-5 TRBV30 . CAWSQGMGNQPQHF TGTGCCTGGTCACAGGGTATGGGCAATCAGCCCCAGCATTTT
TRBJ1-1 TRBV7-9 TRBD1 CASSPKIGGLNTEAFF TGTGCCAGCAGCCCCAAGATAGGGGGCCTGAACACTGAAGCTTTCTTT
TRBJ1-1 TRBV30 TRBD1 CAWSVSGGAEAFF TGTGCCTGGAGTGTATCAGGGGGAGCTGAAGCTTTCTTT
TRBJ2-5 TRBV5-4 TRBD2 CASSLRTRTETQYF TGTGCCAGCAGTTTAAGGACTAGGACAGAGACCCAGTACTTC
TRBJ2-2 TRBV5-4 TRBD1 CASSLLGQGYTGELFF TGTGCCAGCAGCCTCCTGGGACAGGGGTACACCGGGGAGCTGTTTTTT
TRBJ2-3 TRBV5-5 . CASSLSVVRTDTQYF TGTGCCAGCAGCTTGTCAGTCGTTCGCACAGATACGCAGTATTTT
TRBJ2-7 TRBV10-1 TRBD1 CASSRGQYYEQYF TGCGCCAGCAGCCGGGGACAGTACTACGAGCAGTACTTC
TRBJ2-7 TRBV4-1 TRBD1 CASSQDPGGVYYEQYF TGCGCCAGCAGCCAAGATCCAGGGGGCGTTTACTACGAGCAGTACTTC
TRBJ1-2 TRBV14 . CASSQGGGATNYGYTF TGTGCCAGCAGCCAAGGAGGGGGAGCTACTAACTATGGCTACACCTTC
TRBJ2-7 TRBV7-9 TRBD1 CASSLVGQGAKNEQYF TGTGCCAGCAGCTTAGTCGGGCAGGGGGCTAAGAACGAGCAGTACTTC
TRBJ2-1 TRBV11-2 TRBD1 CASSFGQVSSYNEQFF TGTGCCAGCAGCTTTGGACAGGTGAGCTCCTACAATGAGCAGTTCTTC
TRBJ2-5 TRBV27 TRBD1 CASSLDRGEETQYF TGTGCCAGCAGTTTAGACAGGGGGGAAGAGACCCAGTACTTC
TRBJ2-7 TRBV5-4 TRBD1 CASSSDRGRAYEQYF TGTGCCAGCAGCTCCGACAGGGGGCGGGCCTACGAGCAGTACTTC
TRBJ2-2 TRBV2 . CASSVWGQAGELFF TGTGCCAGCAGTGTTTGGGGGCAGGCCGGGGAGCTGTTTTTT
TRBJ2-2 TRBV5-1 . CASSFGSTGELFF TGCGCCAGCAGCTTTGGTAGCACCGGGGAGCTGTTTTTT
TRBJ2-5 TRBV2 . CASSPVVKFETQYF TGTGCCAGCAGCCCAGTGGTGAAGTTTGAGACCCAGTACTTC
TRBJ2-7 TRBV27 . CASSLFLTGPQGEQYF TGTGCCAGCAGTTTATTTTTAACAGGACCCCAGGGCGAGCAGTACTTC
TRBJ2-7 TRBV28 . CASTDSLSYEQYF TGTGCCAGCACCGACAGCCTCTCCTACGAGCAGTACTTC
TRBJ2-3 TRBV2 TRBD2 CASSLTSGRALTDTQYF TGTGCCAGCAGTCTTACTAGCGGGAGGGCCCTCACAGATACGCAGTATTTT
TRBJ2-1 TRBV12-5 TRBD2 CASGSSRGGRANEQFF TGTGCTAGTGGTTCCTCTCGGGGGGGGAGAGCCAATGAGCAGTTCTTC
TRBJ2-6 TRBV9 TRBD2 CASSVEGTSGLFSGANVLTF TGTGCCAGCAGCGTAGAAGGGACTAGCGGGCTCTTCTCTGGGGCCAACGTCCTGACTTTC
TRBJ2-2 TRBV6-1 . CASKVGAGELFF TGTGCCAGCAAGGTCGGAGCCGGGGAGCTGTTTTTT
TRBJ1-4 TRBV19 . CASSMKGAGAINEKLFF TGTGCCAGTAGTATGAAGGGTGCGGGGGCGATCAATGAAAAACTGTTTTTT